A single sample is the source of the 21 T cell receptor beta chains below, sequenced in a study of tumor and adjacent non-tumor tissue in lung cancer. The template was RNA from unsorted bulk tissue. TCRbeta libraries were built with three rounds of nested PCR, modified from ARM-PCR. Each CDR3 protein is one row after TCRdb ran MiXCR on the multiplex PCR reads. The sample holds 90,000 to 130,000 distinct CDR3 sequences, over 70% seen once. Sequenced sample: lung tumor tissue. The receptors were sampled from a man in his sixties or seventies with non-small cell lung cancer.

To note about this clonotype: Likely a read error: the CDR3 ends without its conserved phenylalanine or tryptophan. It is unclear where the CDR3 begins or ends on the DNA, so no DNA is shown, and the CDR3 is as TCRdb lists it. This CDR3 is CASSQAGGVGQETQYI. This rearrangement joins TRBV4-3 to TRBJ2-5; TRBD2, the D gene given by the table, was not confirmed from the DNA. The germline CDR1 and CDR2 sequences are LGHNA and YSLEER. Including both end residues, the CDR3 is 16 amino acids long.

For this clonotype: Sequence at one end of the junction differs from germline and may be a read error. The chain carries TRBV7-8 and TRBJ1-5, with TRBD1 as a possible D gene (5 bases). The CDR3 length is 17 residues. Germline lookup yields CDR1 SGHVS and CDR2 FQNEAQ. The CDR3: CVSSLGLGRVLNQPQHF. The CDR3, as DNA: TGTGTCAGCAGCTTGGGGCTCGGGCGGGTTCTGAATCAGCCCCAGCATTTT. Combining the CDR3 with reference TRBV7-8 and TRBJ1-5 gives the whole variable domain GAGVSQSPRYKVAKRGQDVALRCDPISGHVSLFWYQQALGQGPEFLTYFQNEAQLDKSGLPSDRFFAERPEGSVSTLKIQRTQQEDSAVYLCVSSLGLGRVLNQPQHFGDGTRLSIL.

Regarding this clonotype: The junction differs from germline at one of its ends, possibly a read error. V and J are TRBV4-1 and TRBJ2-5; D is undetermined. Germline CDR1 is MGHRA and CDR2 is YSYEKL. This CDR3 comprises 14 residues. The CDR3: CTSSQYQLQETHYF. CDR3 sequence (DNA): TGTACCAGCAGCCAGTACCAGCTCCAAGAGACCCACTACTTC.

Regarding this clonotype: This may stem from a read error, because a much larger clone lies one nucleotide away. The rearrangement joins TRBV20-1 to TRBJ2-7; D remains unclear. Trimming removed 6 bases from V and 4 bases from J, with 10 bases in between. There are 11 residues in the CDR3. CDR1 is DFQATT and CDR2 is SNEGSKA in the germline V gene (reference sequence). The CDR3 spells CSASWPYEQYF. The DNA for the CDR3 is TGCAGTGCGAGCTGGCCTTACGAGCAGTACTTC.

Worth noting for this clonotype: One junction end does not reproduce the germline sequence, and a read error may be involved. This chain uses TRBV11-2 with TRBJ1-1; the D gene is possibly TRBD1 (5 bases). The germline V gene encodes CDR1 SGHAT and CDR2 FQNNGV. This CDR3 is 16 amino acids long. Written as DNA, the CDR3 is TGTGCCAGCAGTTTAGCGGAGATGGGGGTAAACACTGAAGCTTTCTTT. Protein sequence: CASSLAEMGVNTEAFF.

This clonotype was seen just once. V and J are TRBV4-2 and TRBJ2-2; D unclear. Germline V gene sequence: CDR1 LGHNA, CDR2 YNFKEQ. The CDR3 loop spans 13 amino acids. The CDR3 nucleotides are TGTGGAAGCAGCCAAGATCCAACCGGGGAGCTGTTTTTT. It yields the protein CGSSQDPTGELFF.

In the case of this clonotype: Relative to the germline gene, one junction end is altered; a read error may explain this. The rearrangement uses TRBV4-2 and TRBJ2-7, with unresolved D. The CDR3 is made up of 14 amino acids. Germline V gene sequence: CDR1 LGHNA, CDR2 YNFKEQ. The CDR3 is CASSQIASSYEQYF. DNA of the CDR3: TGTGCTAGCAGCCAAATAGCTAGCTCCTACGAGCAGTACTTC.

In this sample, this clonotype turned up once. Sequence at one end of the junction differs from germline and may be a read error. The chain combines TRBV5-4 with TRBJ1-1; unclear D gene. CDR3 size: 15 residues. The V gene's germline CDR1 is SGHNT and CDR2 YYREEE (reference sequence). CDR3 bases: TGTGCCAGCAGCCTAGGGATAGGGATGAACACTGAAGTTTTCTTT. Its translation is CASSLGIGMNTEVFF.

This clonotype was found once. The chain carries TRBV12-3 or TRBV12-4 and TRBJ2-5, with TRBD2 matching 10 bases. V gave up 8 bases and J gave up 7 bases; unmatched junction bases: 13. The CDR3 runs to 15 residues. CDR3 in DNA: TGTGCCAGCTCGGATACGGGACTAGCGTTAGGGACCCAGTACTTC. This translates into CASSDTGLALGTQYF.

On this clonotype itself: Relative to the germline gene, one junction end is altered; a read error may explain this. The rearrangement uses TRBV6-5 and TRBJ2-7, with 7 bases identical to TRBD2. The CDR3 contains 15 residues. CDR1 is MNHEY and CDR2 is SVGAGI in the germline V gene. The CDR3 DNA reads as TGTGCCGTCGGAAGGAGACTAGCAGGTCCTTACGTGCAGAACTTC. It encodes CAVGRRLAGPYVQNF.

Concerning this clonotype: A junction boundary mismatches the germline segment, possibly from a read error. V and J are TRBV11-2 and TRBJ2-2; D might be TRBD2 (5 bases). Germline CDR1 reads SGHAT; CDR2 reads FQNNGV. The CDR3 totals 16 residues. The CDR3 coding sequence is TGTGCCAGCAGCTTAGTGGGCACAGAGGTTGCCGGGGAGCTTATATTT. It is translated as CASSLVGTEVAGELIF.

Remarks on this clonotype: One end of the junction does not line up with germline, which may come from a read error. The rearrangement joins TRBV6-2 or TRBV6-3 to TRBJ2-3; D possibly corresponds to TRBD1 (6 bases). The CDR3 has 17 amino acids. Germline V gives CDR1 MNHEY, CDR2 SVGEGT. The CDR3 sequence: CASSSGSGQPSTVTQYF. The CDR3 DNA sequence: TGTGCCAGCAGTTCGGGATCAGGACAGCCTAGCACAGTTACGCAATATTTT.

Regarding this clonotype: At one end, the junction sequence differs from germline, possibly due to a read error. The CDR3 nucleotides read TGTGCCAGCAGGTTACTCGCCCCCCAAGAGACTCAGTACTTC. As protein: CASRLLAPQETQYF. V usage is TRBV11-2 and J usage is TRBJ2-5; no definite D call. Germline V gene sequence: CDR1 SGHAT, CDR2 FQNNGV. The CDR3 is made up of 14 amino acids.

On this clonotype itself: In this CDR3 the conserved last residue, phenylalanine or tryptophan, is missing, so a read error is likely. The chain combines TRBV12-3 or TRBV12-4 with TRBJ1-1, with D unclear. This CDR3 has 13 residues. The CDR3 DNA reads TGTGCCAACAGTTTTCGAGACACACAGAAAGCTTTCTGT. This encodes CANSFRDTQKAFC.

Note on this clonotype: Relative to the germline gene, one junction end is altered; a read error may explain this. The chain joins TRBV28 to TRBJ1-2, with a tentative D call TRBD1 (5 bases). The CDR3 spans 15 residues. In germline, CDR1 is MDHEN, CDR2 SYDVKM. CDR3 in DNA: TGTACCAGCAGTCTACTGGAGGGACGATCCTATGGCTACACCTTC. Translated, it gives CTSSLLEGRSYGYTF.

Concerning this clonotype itself: Sequence at one end of the junction differs from germline and may be a read error. V usage is TRBV29-1 and J usage is TRBJ2-6; D is perhaps TRBD2 (6 bases). The CDR3 spans 18 residues. Germline V lookup: CDR1 SQVTM, CDR2 ANQGSEA. As DNA, the CDR3 is TGCAACGTTGTGGGGGAAAGGGGAGGACCCTCTGGGGCCAATGTCCTGACTTTC. Its translation: CNVVGERGGPSGANVLTF.

This chain connects TRBV11-2 to TRBJ2-2; maybe TRBD1 (5 bases). Germline values: CDR1 SGHAT, CDR2 FQNNGV. The CDR3 consists of 14 residues. Trimming removed 5 bases from V and 12 bases from J, with 19 bases in between. The CDR3 region is CASSLDNQPGKLFF. Written as DNA, the CDR3 is TGTGCCAGCAGCCTGGACAATCAGCCTGGGAAGCTGTTTTTT. Full variable domain (rest looked up from reference TRBV11-2 and TRBJ2-2): EAGVAQSPRYKIIEKRQSVAFWCNPISGHATLYWYQQILGQGPKLLIQFQNNGVVDDSQLPKDRFSAERLKGVDSTLKIQPAKLEDSAVYLCASSLDNQPGKLFFGEGSRLTVL.

Details on this clonotype: A read error may be the cause here, since a much bigger clone is one base away. The chain couples TRBV5-1 to TRBJ2-5; perhaps TRBD2 as D (6 bases). V shed 6 bases and J shed 3 bases, with 18 bases lying between them. This CDR3 comprises 15 residues. Germline V gene data show CDR1 as SGHRS and CDR2 as YFSETQ. The CDR3 region is CASNTGTFLEETQYF. The CDR3 nucleotides are TGCGCCAGCAACACTGGGACTTTTTTGGAAGAGACCCAGTACTTC.

This clonotype appeared a single time. This clone may be a read error of a much larger clone one base away. CDR3 in DNA: TGCAGTTCTAGTGGATTCAGGGAAACTGAAGCTTTCTTT. Translating gives CSSSGFRETEAFF. The chain is built from TRBV20-1 and TRBJ1-1, with D maybe TRBD1 (5 bases). The germline gives CDR1 DFQATT, CDR2 SNEGSKA (reference sequence). CDR3 length: 13 residues.

In the case of this clonotype: The junction departs from germline at one end; a sequencing error may be responsible. The DNA of the CDR3 is TGTGCCAACAGTTTAACAACGGTAGGCACAGATACGCAATATTTT. This translates into CANSLTTVGTDTQYF. J is TRBJ2-3 and V is TRBV12-3 or TRBV12-4; D gene ambiguous. The CDR3 length is 15 residues.

Points on this clonotype: At one boundary the junction diverges from the germline segment, which might be a read error. The CDR3 reads CTSGIKDTLYF. Written as DNA, the CDR3 is TGTACCAGCGGTATTAAAGATACGTTGTATTTT. V and J are TRBV12-3 or TRBV12-4 and TRBJ2-3, with D maybe TRBD2 (5 bases). The CDR3 has 11 residues.